The clone carrying this TCR beta chain was seen more than once but under ten times. The data were taken from a study of identical twins. TCRdb re-called the 5' RACE reads through MiXCR, storing one row per CDR3 protein. The sample holds 250,000 or so distinct CDR3 sequences, about 12% seen once. The CDR3 consists of 19 residues. V lost 2 bases, J lost 3 bases, and 17 bases stayed unmatched. CDR1 and CDR2 (germline): ENHRY, SYGVKD. The same data also went into a second study, on yellow fever vaccine responses in identical twins. That work states: Twins' vaccine T cell response reportedly gave the appearance of partial convergence and partial personalization.

This clonotype was obtained from a woman between 18 and 29 years old in good health. The sample taken for sequencing was memory (CD45RO+) T cells sorted from blood. The chain uses TRBV10-3 and TRBJ2-5; TRBD1 matches at 8 bases. The CDR3 region is CAISEATRTGKGPKETQYF. The CDR3 DNA follows: TGTGCCATCAGTGAGGCGACAAGGACAGGGAAGGGTCCAAAAGAGACCCAGTACTTC.